This TCR beta chain emerged from a study of vaccination and CD4 T cells after COVID-19. This CDR3 is built from 12 residues. V shed 0 bases and J shed 9 bases, with 8 bases lying between them. The germline CDR1 and CDR2 sequences are MNHEY and SVGEGT. Sequence data for DNA of cultured CD4+ T cells were generated by the Oncomine TCR Beta short-read assay. Each CDR3 protein is one row after TCRdb ran MiXCR on the PCR reads. The repertoire holds more than 10,000 distinct CDR3 sequences, with roughly 60% as singletons. Treatment in this sample: roughly 10-day PBMC culture with coronavirus spike peptide pools or control peptides (ViraFEST assay). Points on this clonotype: Its specificity is unknown.

The sequence came from a human donor who had recovered from COVID-19. The J gene is TRBJ1-2, the V gene TRBV6-2 or TRBV6-3; no clear D. The sample here was CD4+ T cells from blood, cultured in vitro, taken before SARS-CoV-2 vaccination. Here the CDR3 reads CASSYSGRSYTF. In DNA form, the CDR3 reads TGTGCCAGCAGTTACTCGGGCCGTAGCTACACCTTC.